Here is one T cell receptor beta chain with its context. The antigen is unknown. This specimen comes from a study of somatic mutations in cytotoxic T cells in rheumatoid arthritis. The CDR3 has 14 residues. The germline V gene encodes CDR1 MNHEY and CDR2 SVGAGI. Deletions cut 5 bases from V and 1 base from J, with 11 bases between. Whole-study findings and limits: The targets (antigens) of the expanded CD8+ clones were not known.

Measured with immunoSEQ multiplex PCR; TCRdb has only the in-frame clones, and not every one. The sample consists of more than 20,000 clones, around 80% of them appearing once. The chain uses TRBV6-5 and TRBJ1-1; no clear D gene. The sequenced sample was CD8+ T cells sorted from blood. The clonotype comes from a man aged 50-59 years in good health. CDR3: CASSLVEGNTEAFF. The CDR3 bases are TGTGCCAGCAGTCTAGTCGAAGGGAACACTGAAGCTTTCTTT.